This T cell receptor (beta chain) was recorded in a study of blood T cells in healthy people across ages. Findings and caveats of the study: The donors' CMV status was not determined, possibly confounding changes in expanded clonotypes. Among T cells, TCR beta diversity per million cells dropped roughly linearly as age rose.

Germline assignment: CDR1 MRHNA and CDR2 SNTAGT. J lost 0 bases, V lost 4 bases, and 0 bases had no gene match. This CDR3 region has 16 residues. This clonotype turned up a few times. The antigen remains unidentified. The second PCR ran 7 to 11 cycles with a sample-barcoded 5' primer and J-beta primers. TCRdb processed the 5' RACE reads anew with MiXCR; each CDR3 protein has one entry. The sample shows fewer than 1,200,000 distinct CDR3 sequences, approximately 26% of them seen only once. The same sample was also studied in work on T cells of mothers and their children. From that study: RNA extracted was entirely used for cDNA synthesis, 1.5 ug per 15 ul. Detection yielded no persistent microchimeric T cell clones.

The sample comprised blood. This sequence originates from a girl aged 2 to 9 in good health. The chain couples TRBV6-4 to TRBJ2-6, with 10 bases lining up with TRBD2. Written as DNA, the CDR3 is TGTGCCAGCAGTGGGACTAGCGGCTCTGGGGCCAACGTCCTGACTTTC. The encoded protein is CASSGTSGSGANVLTF.